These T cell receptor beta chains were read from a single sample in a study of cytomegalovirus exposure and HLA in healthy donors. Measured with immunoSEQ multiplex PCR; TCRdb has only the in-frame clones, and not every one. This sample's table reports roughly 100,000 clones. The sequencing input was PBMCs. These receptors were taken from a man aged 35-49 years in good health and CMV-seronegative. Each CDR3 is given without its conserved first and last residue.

CDR3aa: ASRERDRVEQY; v_gene: TRBV2
CDR3aa: ASSGTGGGIQY; v_gene: TRBV11-3
CDR3aa: ASSTGSGNEKLF; v_gene: TRBV2
CDR3aa: ASRPPGQGFTGELF; v_gene: TRBV19
CDR3aa: ASSPPQGSLFYEQY; v_gene: TRBV18
CDR3aa: AISVSGSISYEQY; v_gene: TRBV10-3
CDR3aa: ASRGTGTGFREQY; v_gene: TRBV6-1
CDR3aa: ASRGQGQETQY; v_gene: TRBV6-1
CDR3aa: ASSEAWGPRDRAF; v_gene: TRBV2
CDR3aa: ASSVTSMETQY; v_gene: TRBV2
CDR3aa: ASSNLPGGGTEAF; v_gene: TRBV6-5
CDR3aa: ASSLLGKEGYEQY; v_gene: TRBV7-8
CDR3aa: ASSSSGGKTYEQY; v_gene: TRBV7-2
CDR3aa: ASRRQGLEDTQY; v_gene: TRBV19
CDR3aa: ASSVQVWGFDNSPLH; v_gene: TRBV4-2
CDR3aa: ASRGTGSYT; v_gene: TRBV6-1
CDR3aa: ASSSKAGQGYEQY; v_gene: TRBV11-3
CDR3aa: ASSQELPTSWSNEQF; v_gene: TRBV14
CDR3aa: ASSSGAGQETQY; v_gene: TRBV18
CDR3aa: ASSPIGTGVYEQY; v_gene: TRBV5-6
CDR3aa: ASSLVGGKGETQY; v_gene: TRBV7-8
CDR3aa: ASSQDPWQGGTEAF; v_gene: TRBV4-3
CDR3aa: ASSPQGDEQF; v_gene: TRBV5-4
CDR3aa: ASSESGGLAGVNTDTQY; v_gene: TRBV10-2
CDR3aa: ASSLLAGGKTGELF; v_gene: TRBV7-2
CDR3aa: ASSTGKMNTEAF; v_gene: TRBV6-1
CDR3aa: ASSSRTSGFQETQY; v_gene: TRBV5-4
CDR3aa: ASSQDPFDGANYGYT; v_gene: TRBV14
CDR3aa: ASSSNLPGREKLF; v_gene: TRBV7-2
CDR3aa: ASSYWDSWEQY; v_gene: TRBV7-9
CDR3aa: ASRESGSQETQY; v_gene: TRBV6-5
CDR3aa: ASSVSGGRQLTDTQY; v_gene: TRBV7-2
CDR3aa: ASSLGQGRGRQY; v_gene: TRBV7-9
CDR3aa: ASSLAGSYEQY; v_gene: TRBV7-2
CDR3aa: ASSLGQFTEAF; v_gene: TRBV27
CDR3aa: ASSQDRGLSSGANVLT; v_gene: TRBV4-3
CDR3aa: ASSQDRIYNEQF; v_gene: TRBV4-3
CDR3aa: ASSVGRGDSPLH; v_gene: TRBV9
CDR3aa: ASSLVPGGYGYT; v_gene: TRBV11-2
CDR3aa: AWSAGSYEQY; v_gene: TRBV30
CDR3aa: ASSERGRGNQPQH; v_gene: TRBV6-1
CDR3aa: ASSIDPFRQTLLEQY; v_gene: TRBV19
CDR3aa: ASSLSAGVDNEQF; v_gene: TRBV4-3
CDR3aa: ASSLMEAFEAF; v_gene: TRBV7-9
CDR3aa: ASAGLAGTGELF; v_gene: TRBV9
CDR3aa: ASSQVGGWKTQY; v_gene: TRBV14
CDR3aa: ASGPQGPHNSPLH; v_gene: TRBV28
CDR3aa: SVAILPGGLAGSSYEQY; v_gene: TRBV29-1
CDR3aa: ASSTPPLDRPFSYEQY; v_gene: TRBV19
CDR3aa: ASSLEGASIEAF; v_gene: TRBV5-4
CDR3aa: ASSPPVGLAGSGELF; v_gene: TRBV7-2
CDR3aa: ASSQDLASSYNEQF; v_gene: TRBV4-1
CDR3aa: SVAWTATTDTQY; v_gene: TRBV29-1
CDR3aa: ASSYSTLAYEQY; v_gene: TRBV6-5
CDR3aa: ASSILGQGGDYEQY; v_gene: TRBV7-8
CDR3aa: ASSLGPGSEAF; v_gene: TRBV7-9
CDR3aa: ASSLDSGELF; v_gene: TRBV7-2
CDR3aa: ASRYISGANVLT; v_gene: TRBV27
CDR3aa: ASSTHPGQPQH; v_gene: TRBV28